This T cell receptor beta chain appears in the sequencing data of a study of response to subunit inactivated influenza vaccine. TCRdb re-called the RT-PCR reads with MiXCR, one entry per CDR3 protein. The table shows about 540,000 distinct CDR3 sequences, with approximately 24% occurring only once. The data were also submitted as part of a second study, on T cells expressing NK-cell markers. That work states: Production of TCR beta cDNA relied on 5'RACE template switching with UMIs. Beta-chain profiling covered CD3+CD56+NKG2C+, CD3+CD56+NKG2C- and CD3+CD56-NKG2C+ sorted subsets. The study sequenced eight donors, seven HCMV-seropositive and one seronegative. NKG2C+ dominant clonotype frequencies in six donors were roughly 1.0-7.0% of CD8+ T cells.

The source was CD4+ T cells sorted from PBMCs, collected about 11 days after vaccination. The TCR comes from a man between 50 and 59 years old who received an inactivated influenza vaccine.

Here the CDR3 reads CASSPQLGPQETQYF. The CDR3 DNA reads TGTGCCAGCAGCCCTCAGTTGGGCCCACAAGAGACCCAGTACTTC. The J gene is TRBJ2-5, the V gene TRBV14; D is uncertain. Germline lookup yields CDR1 SGHDN and CDR2 FVKESK. The CDR3 length is 15 residues. V was clipped by 4 bases and J by 2 bases, with 14 bases between them.